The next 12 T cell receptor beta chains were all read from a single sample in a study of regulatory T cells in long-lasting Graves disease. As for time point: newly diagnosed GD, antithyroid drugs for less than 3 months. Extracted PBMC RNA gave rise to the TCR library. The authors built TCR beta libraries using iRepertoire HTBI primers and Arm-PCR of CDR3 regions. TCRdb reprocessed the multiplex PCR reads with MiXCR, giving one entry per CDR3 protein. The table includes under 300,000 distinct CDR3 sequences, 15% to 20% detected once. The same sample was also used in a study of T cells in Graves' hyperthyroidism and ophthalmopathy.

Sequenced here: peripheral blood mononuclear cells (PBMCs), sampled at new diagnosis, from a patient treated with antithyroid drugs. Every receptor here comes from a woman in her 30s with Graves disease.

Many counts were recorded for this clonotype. This CDR3 reads CASSAGPFGDYGYTF. The CDR3 nucleotides are TGTGCCAGCAGCGCGGGACCCTTCGGGGACTATGGCTACACCTTC. This chain uses TRBV2 with TRBJ1-2, with D possibly being TRBD1 (5 bases). CDR3 size: 15 residues. Germline loops: CDR1 SNHLY, CDR2 FYNNEI. V was pared by 6 bases and J by 3 bases, with 17 bases between. Drawing the rest from reference TRBV2 and TRBJ1-2, the complete variable domain is EPEVTQTPSHQVTQMGQEVILRCVPISNHLYFYWYRQILGQKVEFLVSFYNNEISEKSEIFDDQFSVERPDGSNFTLKIRSTKLEDSAMYFCASSAGPFGDYGYTFGSGTRLTVV.

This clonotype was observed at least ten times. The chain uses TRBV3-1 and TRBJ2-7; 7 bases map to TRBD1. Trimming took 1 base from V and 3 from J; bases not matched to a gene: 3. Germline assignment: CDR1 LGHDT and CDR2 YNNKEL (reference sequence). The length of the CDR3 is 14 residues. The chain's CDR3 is CASSQARDSYEQYF. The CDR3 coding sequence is TGTGCCAGCAGCCAAGCCCGGGACAGCTACGAGCAGTACTTC.

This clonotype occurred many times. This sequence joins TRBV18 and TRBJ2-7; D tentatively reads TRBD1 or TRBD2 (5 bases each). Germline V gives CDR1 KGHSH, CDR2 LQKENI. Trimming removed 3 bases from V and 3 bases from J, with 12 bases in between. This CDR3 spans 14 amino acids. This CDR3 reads CASSPRGSNYEQYF. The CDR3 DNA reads TGTGCCAGCTCACCGAGGGGAAGTAACTACGAGCAGTACTTC.

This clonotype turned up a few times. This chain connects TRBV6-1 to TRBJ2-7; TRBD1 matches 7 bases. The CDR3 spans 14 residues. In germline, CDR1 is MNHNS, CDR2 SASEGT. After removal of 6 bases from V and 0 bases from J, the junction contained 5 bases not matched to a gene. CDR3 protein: CASRSPGGSYEQYF. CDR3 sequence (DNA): TGTGCCAGCAGATCCCCAGGGGGCTCCTACGAGCAGTACTTC.

CDR3 nucleotides: TGCGCCAGCAGCCAAGAGGGTAGCGGGGGGACGCGCACAGATACGCAGTATTTT. The encoded protein is CASSQEGSGGTRTDTQYF. This sequence joins TRBV4-1 and TRBJ2-3; 10 nucleotides agree with TRBD2. The CDR3 has 18 residues. The germline V gene has CDR1 MGHRA and CDR2 YSYEKL. With 0 bases clipped from V and 1 base from J, the junction kept 7 bases outside the gene matches.

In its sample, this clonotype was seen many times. In nucleotides, the CDR3 is TGTGCCAGCAGCGGCAGGGGACAGGAAAAAAATTCACCCCTCCACTTT. Translation gives CASSGRGQEKNSPLHF. The chain joins TRBV7-3 to TRBJ1-6; 8 nucleotides align to TRBD1. V gave up 5 bases and J gave up 7 bases; unmatched junction bases: 10. There are 16 residues in the CDR3. Germline V lookup: CDR1 SGHTA, CDR2 FQGTGA.

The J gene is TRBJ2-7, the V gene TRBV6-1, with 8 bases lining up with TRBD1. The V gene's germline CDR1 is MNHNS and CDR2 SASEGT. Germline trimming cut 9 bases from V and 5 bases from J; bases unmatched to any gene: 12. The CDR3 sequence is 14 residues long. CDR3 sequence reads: CASSTDRETHEQYF. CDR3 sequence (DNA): TGTGCCAGTTCGACGGACAGGGAAACCCACGAGCAGTACTTC.

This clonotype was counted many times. The CDR3 reads CASSFIGGEKETQYF. The CDR3 nucleotides are TGTGCCAGCAGTTTTATTGGGGGGGAAAAAGAGACCCAGTACTTC. The chain joins TRBV27 to TRBJ2-5, with 7 nucleotides matching TRBD2. The V segment lost 3 bases and the J segment 3 bases; nucleotides outside the gene matches: 7. This CDR3 has 15 residues. Looked up from germline, CDR1 is MNHEY and CDR2 is SMNVEV (reference sequence).

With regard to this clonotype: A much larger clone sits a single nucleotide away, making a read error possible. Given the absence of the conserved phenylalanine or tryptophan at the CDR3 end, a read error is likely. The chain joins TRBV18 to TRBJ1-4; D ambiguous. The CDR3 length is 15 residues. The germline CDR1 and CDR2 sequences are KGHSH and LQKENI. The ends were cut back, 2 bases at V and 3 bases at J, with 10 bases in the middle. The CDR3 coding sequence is TGTGCCAGCTCACCATTGCGGGAGGCTAATGAAAAACTGTTTCTT. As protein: CASSPLREANEKLFL.

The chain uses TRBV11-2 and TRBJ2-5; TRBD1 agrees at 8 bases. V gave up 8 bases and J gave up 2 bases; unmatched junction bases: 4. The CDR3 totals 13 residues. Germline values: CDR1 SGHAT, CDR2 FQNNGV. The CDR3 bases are TGTGCCAGCGGATACAGGGGGCAAGAGACCCAGTACTTC. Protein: CASGYRGQETQYF.

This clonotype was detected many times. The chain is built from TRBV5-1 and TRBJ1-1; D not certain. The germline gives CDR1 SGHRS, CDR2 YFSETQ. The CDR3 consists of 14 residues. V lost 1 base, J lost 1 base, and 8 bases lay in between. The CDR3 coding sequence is TGCGCCAGCAGCTTGCTAACAGAGAACACTGAAGCTTTCTTT. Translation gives CASSLLTENTEAFF.

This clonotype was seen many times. The CDR3: CASSESGTGANVLTF. The CDR3 bases are TGTGCCAGCAGTGAATCAGGGACTGGGGCCAACGTCCTGACTTTC. V usage is TRBV25-1 and J usage is TRBJ2-6; maybe TRBD1 (5 bases). V lost 1 base to trimming and J lost 2 bases, with 6 bases between them. This CDR3 is built from 15 residues. Per germline, CDR1 MGHDK and CDR2 SYGVNS.